Following are 12 T cell receptor beta chains from one sample sequenced in a study of healthy donors' naive CD4 and CD8 T cells. Starting from around 500 ng of total RNA, TCR libraries were made with linear amplification. TCRdb ran MiXCR on the reads and lists one entry per CDR3 protein. The sample records about 200,000 distinct CDR3 sequences, about four fifths being singletons. The material sequenced was naive CD4+ and CD8+ T cells sorted from blood, pooled from several donors. Every receptor here comes from a pool of human donors in good health; the sample pools cells from several healthy donors.

In this sample, this clonotype turned up a few times. This rearrangement joins TRBV29-1 to TRBJ1-1; D possibly corresponds to TRBD1 (6 bases). V was trimmed by 6 bases and J by 4 bases, leaving 21 bases between them. The CDR3 runs 15 residues. CDR1 is SQVTM and CDR2 is ANQGSEA in the germline V gene. The CDR3 bases are TGCAGCGTCGTCGGAATTGGGGGGCCGGCCACTGAAGCTTTCTTT. Its translation: CSVVGIGGPATEAFF.

Points on this clonotype: Because it lacks the conserved phenylalanine or tryptophan at the end, this CDR3 is likely a read error. This chain joins TRBV29-1 and TRBJ2-5, with D perhaps matching TRBD1 or TRBD2 (5 bases each). The CDR3 runs to 13 residues. V was cut by 7 bases and J by 1 base, with 13 bases left in between. Germline CDR1 reads SQVTM; CDR2 reads ANQGSEA. DNA of the CDR3: TGCAGCGGGACCGGGACGGGCCAAGAGACCCAGTACCTC. Translation: CSGTGTGQETQYL.

This clonotype occurred once. The chain joins TRBV19 to TRBJ2-1; 10 nucleotides align to TRBD1. The CDR3 has 15 residues. J lost 7 bases, V lost 10 bases, and 13 bases had no gene match. Germline V lookup: CDR1 LNHDA, CDR2 SQIVND (reference sequence). The CDR3 bases are TGTGCCACGGGACAGGGGACAGGGGTTTGGAATGAGCAGTTCTTC. Translated: CATGQGTGVWNEQFF.

The chain employs TRBV29-1 and TRBJ2-1, with TRBD1 matching 9 bases. J lost 6 bases, V lost 2 bases, and 2 bases had no gene match. Germline V gene sequence: CDR1 SQVTM, CDR2 ANQGSEA. The CDR3 totals 13 residues. The CDR3 sequence: CSVEMTGGNEQFF. The CDR3 DNA reads as TGCAGCGTTGAAATGACAGGGGGCAATGAGCAGTTCTTC.

This chain uses TRBV29-1 with TRBJ2-7; unclear D gene. CDR3 length equals 11 residues. With 7 bases removed from V and 0 bases from J, the gap between germline ends came to 7 bases. Looked up from germline, CDR1 is SQVTM and CDR2 is ANQGSEA. CDR3 sequence (DNA): TGCAGCGCCCCATCCTCCTACGAGCAGTACGTC. Translated, it gives CSAPSSYEQYV.

This rearrangement joins TRBV29-1 to TRBJ2-7, with D possibly being TRBD1 (6 bases). The CDR3 is 15 residues long. Germline V gene data show CDR1 as SQVTM and CDR2 as ANQGSEA. The V end was cut by 0 bases, the J end by 3 bases, with 15 bases between. The CDR3 is CSVEEGKDSLYEQYF. In nucleotides, the CDR3 is TGCAGCGTTGAAGAGGGGAAGGACAGTCTCTACGAGCAGTACTTC.

CDR3 sequence: CASMSGANNEQFF. The CDR3 coding sequence is TGTGCCAGCATGAGCGGGGCCAACAATGAGCAGTTCTTC. The gene calls are TRBV6-5 and TRBJ2-1, with TRBD2 matching over 7 bases. This CDR3 has 13 residues. In germline, CDR1 is MNHEY, CDR2 SVGAGI. Losses at the gene ends were 7 bases for V and 5 bases for J; bases not matched to a gene: 5.

The chain recombines TRBV29-1 with TRBJ2-7; no clear D gene. The CDR3 has 13 residues. The germline gives CDR1 SQVTM, CDR2 ANQGSEA. V was cut by 7 bases and J by 0 bases, with 13 bases left in between. CDR3 sequence (DNA): TGCAGCGGGGCGGAAGGTCCCTCCTACGAGCAGTACTTC. It codes for CSGAEGPSYEQYF.

The chain links TRBV29-1 to TRBJ1-6; the D gene is possibly TRBD1 (6 bases). The V gene's germline CDR1 is SQVTM and CDR2 ANQGSEA. The CDR3 totals 13 residues. V was clipped by 7 bases and J by 5 bases, with 12 bases between them. The CDR3 loop is CSARTDHNSPLHF. The DNA of the CDR3 is TGCAGCGCCCGGACAGATCATAATTCACCCCTCCACTTT. Full variable domain (remainder filled in from reference TRBV29-1 and TRBJ1-6): SAVISQKPSRDICQRGTSLTIQCQVDSQVTMMFWYRQQPGQSLTLIATANQGSEATYESGFVIDKFPISRPNLTFSTLTVSNMSPEDSSIYLCSARTDHNSPLHFGNGTRLTVT.

The CDR3 reads CASSYNNSPLHF. In nucleotides, the CDR3 is TGTGCCAGCAGTTACAACAATTCACCCCTCCACTTT. The chain has TRBV6-2 or TRBV6-3 and TRBJ1-6; no reliable D call. This CDR3 is 12 amino acids long. The germline V gene has CDR1 MNHEY and CDR2 SVGEGT. Between the trimmed V and J ends, which lost 2 bases and 7 bases, there was a span of 3 bases.

This clonotype has just a few counts. The rearrangement links TRBV19 to TRBJ1-4; D is uncertain. Germline loops: CDR1 LNHDA, CDR2 SQIVND (reference sequence). There are 15 residues in the CDR3. Trimming stripped 8 bases from V and 4 bases from J, with 17 bases between. CDR3 DNA sequence: TGTGCCAGTTCCACCACCCGGGGTCTTAATGAAAAACTGTTTTTT. Its protein product is CASSTTRGLNEKLFF.

The chain couples TRBV5-5 to TRBJ2-1, with 8 bases identical to TRBD2. Trimming at V came to 4 bases and at J to 10 bases, leaving 4 bases not matched to a gene. Germline CDR1 is SGHKS and CDR2 is YYEKEE (reference sequence). The CDR3 is made up of 12 amino acids. The CDR3, as DNA: TGTGCCAGCAGCCAGGGACTAGGGGAGCAGTTCTTC. It yields the protein CASSQGLGEQFF.